This passage covers 21 T cell receptor beta chains from one sample sequenced in a study of blood T cell repertoires in COVID-19. Repertoires were generated with immunoSEQ multiplex PCR, while TCRdb's copy carries only in-frame clones and drops some. The sample has a few hundred thousand clones; approximately 90% are singletons. The sample was peripheral blood. The receptors originated from a woman between 45 and 60 years old with COVID-19, enrolled during active disease.

CDR3 DNA sequence: TGTGCCAGCAGCTTAGCAGGGACAGGGAGTGAAAAACTGTTTTTT. It yields the protein CASSLAGTGSEKLFF. The chain joins TRBV7-9 to TRBJ1-4, with TRBD1 identical over 9 bases. The CDR3 sequence is 15 residues long. Trimming cost V 0 bases and J 7 bases; bases outside gene matches: 3. The V gene's germline CDR1 is SEHNR and CDR2 FQNEAQ (reference sequence).

A note on this clone: Other DNA sequences in the sample encode the same CDR3. The V call is TRBV5-1, the J call TRBJ1-1; TRBD1 might be the D (5 bases). This CDR3 comprises 13 residues. The V gene's germline CDR1 is SGHRS and CDR2 YFSETQ. Trimming cost V 2 bases and J 0 bases, with 5 bases left between them. DNA for the CDR3: TGCGCCAGCAGCTTAGGGGTGAACACTGAAGCTTTCTTT. The encoded protein is CASSLGVNTEAFF.

The chain carries TRBV13 and TRBJ2-1; TRBD2 aligns across 8 bases. The CDR3 totals 20 residues. The V gene's germline CDR1 is PRHDT and CDR2 FYEKMQ (reference sequence). V was clipped by 1 base and J by 0 bases; unmatched bases: 14. As DNA, the CDR3 is TGTGCCAGCAGCTTAGCTACTAGCGGAGGGAGTCTTGACTCCTACAATGAGCAGTTCTTC. It codes for CASSLATSGGSLDSYNEQFF. The full variable domain, its missing parts supplied by reference TRBV13 and TRBJ2-1, is AAGVIQSPRHLIKEKRETATLKCYPIPRHDTVYWYQQGPGQDPQFLISFYEKMQSDKGSIPDRFSAQQFSDYHSELNMSSLELGDSALYFCASSLATSGGSLDSYNEQFFGPGTRLTVL.

The rearrangement joins TRBV30 to TRBJ2-1; TRBD2 matches at 7 bases. Germline lookup yields CDR1 GTSNPN and CDR2 SVGIG (reference sequence). The CDR3 runs to 14 residues. Trimming removed 4 bases from V and 0 bases from J; junction bases left unmatched: 3. DNA of the CDR3: TGTGCCTGGAACGGGAGGAACTCCTACAATGAGCAGTTCTTC. Protein: CAWNGRNSYNEQFF.

The gene calls are TRBV27 and TRBJ2-1, with 11 bases identical to TRBD2. The V gene end was trimmed by 5 bases and the J gene end by 6 bases; junction bases not matched to a gene: 3. CDR3 length: 14 amino acids. Per germline, CDR1 MNHEY and CDR2 SMNVEV (reference sequence). CDR3 region: CASSTSGSGNEQFF. The CDR3 bases are TGTGCCAGCAGTACTAGCGGGAGTGGCAATGAGCAGTTCTTC.

DNA of the CDR3: TGTGCCAGCAGCCCGGGAGGGGTGGGCTATGGCTACACCTTC. Amino acids: CASSPGGVGYGYTF. The chain is built from TRBV7-2 and TRBJ1-2; D is possibly TRBD1 (5 bases). V was shortened by 5 bases and J by 4 bases, with 14 bases between the two germline ends. The germline gives CDR1 SGHTA, CDR2 FQGNSA. The CDR3 totals 14 residues. The variable domain in full, completed from reference TRBV7-2 and TRBJ1-2, reads GAGVSQSPSNKVTEKGKDVELRCDPISGHTALYWYRQSLGQGLEFLIYFQGNSAPDKSGLPSDRFSAERTGGSVSTLTIQRTQQEDSAVYLCASSPGGVGYGYTFGSGTRLTVV.

The rearrangement joins TRBV15 to TRBJ2-5; 8 nucleotides match TRBD1. Germline trimming cut 3 bases from V and 5 bases from J; bases unmatched to any gene: 2. The germline CDR1 and CDR2 sequences are LNHNV and YYDKDF (reference sequence). The CDR3 contains 13 residues. CDR3 bases: TGTGCCACCAGCAGGGACAGGGCGGAGACCCAGTACTTC. Amino acids: CATSRDRAETQYF.

The rearrangement joins TRBV29-1 to TRBJ2-2; 11 bases are a match to TRBD1. Per germline, CDR1 SQVTM and CDR2 ANQGSEA. The length of the CDR3 is 14 residues. J lost 5 bases, V lost 6 bases, and 5 bases had no gene match. CDR3 nucleotides: TGCAGCGTCGGACAGGGGGCAATAACCGGGGAGCTGTTTTTT. This gives the protein CSVGQGAITGELFF.

V gene TRBV7-8 combines with J gene TRBJ1-1, with unresolved D. V gave up 0 bases and J gave up 3 bases, with 8 bases separating them. CDR3 length: 14 residues. Germline V gene lookup returns CDR1 SGHVS and CDR2 FQNEAQ. The CDR3 protein is CASSLAVSHTEAFF. CDR3 DNA: TGTGCCAGCAGCTTAGCGGTCAGTCACACTGAAGCTTTCTTT. Full variable domain (remainder filled in from reference TRBV7-8 and TRBJ1-1): GAGVSQSPRYKVAKRGQDVALRCDPISGHVSLFWYQQALGQGPEFLTYFQNEAQLDKSGLPSDRFFAERPEGSVSTLKIQRTQQEDSAVYLCASSLAVSHTEAFFGQGTRLTVV.

The V call is TRBV11-1, the J call TRBJ2-1; D is unclear. V was trimmed by 0 bases and J by 4 bases, leaving 4 bases between them. The CDR3 sequence is 13 residues long. Germline V gives CDR1 SGHAT, CDR2 FQDESV (reference sequence). This chain's CDR3 is CASSLASYNEQFF. The CDR3 DNA reads TGTGCCAGCAGCTTAGCGAGTTACAATGAGCAGTTCTTC.

The rearrangement joins TRBV5-4 to TRBJ2-3; the D is unclear. Germline V lookup: CDR1 SGHNT, CDR2 YYREEE (reference sequence). This CDR3 comprises 11 residues. V gave up 1 base and J gave up 6 bases, with 3 bases separating them. The CDR3 region is CASSLLDTQYF. CDR3 DNA: TGTGCCAGCAGCTTGCTCGATACGCAGTATTTT.

The chain's CDR3 is CASSEQETQYF. DNA for the CDR3: TGTGCCAGCTCAGAGCAAGAGACCCAGTACTTC. This chain connects TRBV18 to TRBJ2-5; D not certain. Trimming stripped 5 bases from V and 2 bases from J, with 3 bases between. The CDR3 has 11 residues. Germline loops: CDR1 KGHSH, CDR2 LQKENI.

This rearrangement joins TRBV10-3 to TRBJ2-1, with D uncertain. CDR1 and CDR2 (germline): ENHRY, SYGVKD. V was clipped by 0 bases and J by 12 bases, with 12 bases between them. The CDR3 runs 13 residues. The CDR3 DNA sequence: TGTGCCATCAGTGAGTCGTCCTCCAGCGTGCAGTTCTTC. Translation gives CAISESSSSVQFF.

The V gene is TRBV7-9, the J gene TRBJ1-4; D may be TRBD1 (6 bases). Deletions cut 1 base from V and 5 bases from J, with 17 bases between. The CDR3 is 17 amino acids. Germline assignment: CDR1 SEHNR and CDR2 FQNEAQ (reference sequence). Written as DNA, the CDR3 is TGTGCCAGCAGCTTAGGCGACAGGACTCGGAACAATGAAAAACTGTTTTTT. This sequence encodes CASSLGDRTRNNEKLFF.

The V and J genes are TRBV27 and TRBJ1-2; D not resolved. CDR1 and CDR2 (germline): MNHEY, SMNVEV (reference sequence). Between the trimmed V and J ends, which lost 6 bases and 8 bases, there was a span of 22 bases. The CDR3 totals 15 residues. CDR3 in amino acids: CASSDLGSRSGGYTF. The CDR3 DNA reads TGTGCCAGCAGCGATCTGGGCAGTCGGTCTGGAGGCTACACCTTC.

The count of this clone is one. The V and J genes are TRBV6-1 and TRBJ2-5, with 7 bases lining up with TRBD1. This CDR3 spans 14 amino acids. The V gene end was trimmed by 2 bases and the J gene end by 1 base; junction bases not matched to a gene: 1. The germline V gene has CDR1 MNHNS and CDR2 SASEGT. CDR3: CASSERQGQETQYF. The CDR3 DNA reads TGTGCCAGCAGTGAAAGACAGGGCCAAGAGACCCAGTACTTC.

This rearrangement joins TRBV28 to TRBJ2-2; TRBD1 aligns across 7 bases. Unmatched junction bases numbered 3, after V lost 7 bases and J lost 4 bases. The CDR3 totals 13 residues. CDR1 and CDR2 from the germline V gene are MDHEN and SYDVKM. CDR3 DNA sequence: TGTGCCAGCATGACAGGGAGCACCGGGGAGCTGTTTTTT. Protein product: CASMTGSTGELFF.

This sequence joins TRBV7-5 and TRBJ2-7; TRBD2 is the table's D call and was not checked against the DNA. TRBV7-5 is classified as a pseudogene. There are 21 residues in the CDR3. The CDR3: CVRSQSLAGARLIRRVYEQYF. The CDR3 nucleotides are TGTGTCAGAAGCCAGAGTTTAGCGGGAGCCCGATTAATACGGAGGGTTTACGAGCAGTACTTC.

This chain joins TRBV4-2 and TRBJ2-7, with TRBD2 matching over 16 bases. Germline CDR1 is LGHNA and CDR2 is YNFKEQ. Trimming took 4 bases from V and 4 from J; bases not matched to a gene: 1. The CDR3 extends over 15 amino acids. The CDR3 here is CASSRGLAGGYEQYF. In DNA, the CDR3 is TGTGCCAGCAGCCGGGGACTAGCGGGAGGGTACGAGCAGTACTTC.

As regards this clone: The same CDR3 can be traced to other DNA sequences in this sample. The CDR3 coding sequence is TGTGCCAGCAGCCAAGCCAGTGGCAGCTCCTACGAGCAGTACTTC. It translates to CASSQASGSSYEQYF. J is TRBJ2-7 and V is TRBV3-1 (or the pseudogene TRBV3-2); D unresolved. Germline values: CDR1 LGHDT, CDR2 YNNKEL (reference sequence). Trimming removed 1 base from V and 0 bases from J, with 10 bases in between. This CDR3 is built from 15 residues.

CDR3 protein: CASSRGQPEAFF. The CDR3, as DNA: TGTGCCAGCAGTAGGGGACAGCCTGAAGCTTTCTTT. V gene TRBV2 combines with J gene TRBJ1-1; 7 bases agree with TRBD1. The germline gives CDR1 SNHLY, CDR2 FYNNEI. The ends lost 5 bases at V and 6 bases at J; junction bases unmatched: 3. There are 12 residues in the CDR3.